The source of this T cell receptor beta chain is a study of blood T cell repertoires in COVID-19. In terms of age and location, participants ranged from roughly 18 to 90 years and lived in about 25 US areas. TCRdb keeps only in-frame clones here, not all; method: immunoSEQ multiplex PCR. The data contain fewer than 200,000 clones, 75% to 90% of them singletons. This CDR3 is 14 amino acids long. The germline V and J ends were trimmed by 8 bases and 4 bases, with 16 bases remaining between them. Germline CDR1 LNHDA, CDR2 SQIVND (reference sequence). The sequenced sample was PBMCs or T cells enriched from blood (not recorded which). The receptor was isolated from a woman in her forties or fifties who had recovered from COVID-19. V is TRBV19 and J is TRBJ2-3; possibly TRBD1 for D (6 bases). The chain's CDR3 is CASPGDTGPDTQYF. Here the CDR3 DNA reads TGTGCCAGTCCAGGGGACACAGGTCCAGATACGCAGTATTTT.